Below are 21 T cell receptor beta chains sequenced from a single sample in a study of response to subunit inactivated influenza vaccine. TCRdb redid the calling of the RT-PCR reads with MiXCR, one entry per CDR3 protein. In the table there are hundreds of thousands of distinct CDR3 sequences, approximately 17% of which are singletons. Specimen: PBMCs from blood, collected 4 to 6 days after vaccination. These receptors came from a man aged 45-65 years who received an inactivated influenza vaccine.

V and J are TRBV11-1 and TRBJ2-7, with D unresolved. The CDR3 is 14 residues long. V lost 6 bases and J 7 bases, leaving 19 bases between the germline ends. Germline CDR1 SGHAT, CDR2 FQDESV (reference sequence). The CDR3 reads CASRPIGRREEQYF. The CDR3 DNA sequence: TGTGCCAGCAGACCAATCGGACGGCGTGAAGAGCAGTACTTC.

The chain has TRBV9 and TRBJ2-7; 15 bases map to TRBD2. Germline V lookup: CDR1 SGDLS, CDR2 YYNGEE. The length of the CDR3 is 16 residues. V shed 3 bases, J shed 5 bases, and the junction held 6 bases outside the gene matches. As DNA, the CDR3 is TGTGCCAGCAGCGCGGGACTAGCGGGGGGATACCACGAGCAGTACTTC. It specifies CASSAGLAGGYHEQYF.

V is TRBV5-6 and J is TRBJ1-2; D is perhaps TRBD1 (5 bases). The CDR3 has 14 amino acids. V lost 0 bases and J 3 bases, leaving 9 bases between the germline ends. CDR1 and CDR2 from the germline V gene are SGHDT and YYEEEE. The CDR3 DNA sequence: TGTGCCAGCAGCTTGGGACAGTGGGACTATGGCTACACCTTC. Protein product: CASSLGQWDYGYTF.

This chain uses TRBV6-1 with TRBJ2-1; D perhaps matches TRBD2 (6 bases). The CDR3 has 11 amino acids. V lost 3 bases to trimming and J lost 13 bases, with 10 bases between them. Per the germline V gene, CDR1 is MNHNS and CDR2 is SASEGT. The CDR3, as DNA: TGTGCCAGCAGTGAGGGGACTGGACAGTTCTTC. This encodes CASSEGTGQFF.

J is TRBJ2-7 and V is TRBV5-6, with a weak D call TRBD2 (6 bases). The CDR3 covers 14 residues. Germline V CDR1 and CDR2: SGHDT, YYEEEE. V gave up 4 bases and J gave up 0 bases, with 11 bases separating them. In nucleotides, the CDR3 is TGTGCCAGCAGCCCCAATAGCGGCTCCTACGAGCAGTACTTC. Translating gives CASSPNSGSYEQYF.

The chain carries TRBV5-1 and TRBJ2-5; D ambiguous. V was shortened by 3 bases and J by 2 bases, with 11 bases between the two germline ends. The germline V gene encodes CDR1 SGHRS and CDR2 YFSETQ. CDR3 length: 14 residues. The CDR3 DNA follows: TGCGCCAGCAGCTGGACGGACGGACAAGAGACCCAGTACTTC. Its protein is CASSWTDGQETQYF.

CDR3 residues: CASAGVYEQYF. As DNA, the CDR3 is TGTGCCAGCGCAGGGGTCTACGAGCAGTACTTC. This chain joins TRBV7-8 and TRBJ2-7; a possible D gene is TRBD1 (6 bases). The ends were cut back, 8 bases at V and 3 bases at J, with 8 bases in the middle. The CDR3 runs to 11 residues. Germline-derived CDR1 and CDR2 are SGHVS and FQNEAQ.

This clonotype was found many times. V gene TRBV29-1 combines with J gene TRBJ1-6; TRBD1 matches 9 bases. Germline V lookup: CDR1 SQVTM, CDR2 ANQGSEA. The CDR3 extends over 13 amino acids. The V and J ends lost 4 bases and 13 bases, in that order; junction bases with no gene match: 8. CDR3 DNA: TGCAGCGTTGGGGACAGGGCCTTGGGGCCCCTCCACTTT. Protein sequence: CSVGDRALGPLHF.

This clonotype was picked up a small number of times. Relative to the germline gene, one junction end is altered; a read error may explain this. The CDR3 is CASRLEANTGELFF. The CDR3 nucleotides are TGCGCCAGCAGGTTGGAAGCAAACACCGGGGAGCTGTTTTTT. The chain links TRBV5-1 to TRBJ2-2; no reliable D call. Per germline, CDR1 SGHRS and CDR2 YFSETQ. CDR3 length equals 14 residues.

This clonotype was recorded a few times. The J gene is TRBJ2-7, the V gene TRBV7-9; D gene uncertain. The germline V and J ends were trimmed by 4 bases and 1 base, with 8 bases remaining between them. Germline CDR1 reads SEHNR; CDR2 reads FQNEAQ (reference sequence). This CDR3 has 13 residues. The CDR3 DNA follows: TGTGCCAGCAGCTCGACTCAGTCCTACGAGCAGTACTTC. It yields the protein CASSSTQSYEQYF.

The chain has TRBV20-1 and TRBJ1-2; 7 positions match TRBD1. CDR3 length equals 14 residues. Germline V gene lookup returns CDR1 DFQATT and CDR2 SNEGSKA (reference sequence). V was pared by 3 bases and J by 2 bases, with 6 bases of the junction left unmatched. The CDR3 reads CSASRTGKNYGYTF. CDR3 nucleotides: TGCAGTGCTAGTAGGACAGGAAAAAACTATGGCTACACCTTC.

This clonotype was observed a few times. This sequence joins TRBV10-3 and TRBJ2-2; 7 bases agree with TRBD1. This CDR3 region has 14 residues. Germline loops: CDR1 ENHRY, CDR2 SYGVKD. V lost 6 bases, J lost 1 base, and 2 bases stayed unmatched. The CDR3 is CAISGTENTGELFF. The CDR3 DNA reads TGTGCCATCAGCGGGACAGAGAACACCGGGGAGCTGTTTTTT.

Only a few counts were recorded for this clonotype. The chain links TRBV7-9 to TRBJ1-2, with 7 bases that match TRBD1. The germline CDR1 and CDR2 sequences are SEHNR and FQNEAQ (reference sequence). The CDR3 is 13 residues long. The V gene end was trimmed by 5 bases and the J gene end by 4 bases; junction bases not matched to a gene: 4. CDR3: CASSGDSFYGYTF. In DNA form, the CDR3 reads TGTGCCAGCAGCGGGGACAGCTTCTATGGCTACACCTTC. The whole variable domain, filled in from reference TRBV7-9 and TRBJ1-2, reads DTGVSQNPRHKITKRGQNVTFRCDPISEHNRLYWYRQTLGQGPEFLTYFQNEAQLEKSRLLSDRFSAERPKGSFSTLEIQRTEQGDSAMYLCASSGDSFYGYTFGSGTRLTVV.

This clonotype was seen only a few times. V is TRBV5-1 and J is TRBJ2-7; the D gene is possibly TRBD1 (6 bases). Trimming took off 5 bases at V and 5 bases at J, with 11 bases between the two ends. Germline CDR1 reads SGHRS; CDR2 reads YFSETQ. This CDR3 has 12 residues. CDR3 protein: CASRLAGDEQYF. CDR3 DNA sequence: TGCGCCAGCAGACTGGCAGGGGACGAGCAGTACTTC.

The chain joins TRBV5-1 to TRBJ2-7; 7 bases agree with TRBD1. The V and J ends lost 3 bases and 2 bases, in that order; junction bases with no gene match: 11. The germline gives CDR1 SGHRS, CDR2 YFSETQ. The CDR3 contains 16 residues. CDR3 sequence: CASSSPGQRIPYEQYF. The CDR3 nucleotides read TGCGCCAGCAGCTCGCCGGGACAGCGGATTCCCTACGAGCAGTACTTC.

The rearrangement uses TRBV5-1 and TRBJ2-3, with 7 bases identical to TRBD2. Looked up from germline, CDR1 is SGHRS and CDR2 is YFSETQ. V trimming: 5 bases; J trimming: 4 bases; junction bases outside the gene matches: 13. CDR3 length equals 16 residues. The CDR3 protein is CASSPLRGGHADTQYF. The CDR3 nucleotides read TGCGCCAGCAGTCCCCTCCGGGGAGGGCATGCAGATACGCAGTATTTT. Filled out from reference TRBV5-1 and TRBJ2-3, the complete variable domain reads KAGVTQTPRYLIKTRGQQVTLSCSPISGHRSVSWYQQTPGQGLQFLFEYFSETQRNKGNFPGRFSGRQFSNSRSEMNVSTLELGDSALYLCASSPLRGGHADTQYFGPGTRLTVL.

This clonotype was observed a few times. The V call is TRBV9, the J call TRBJ2-1; D not resolved. Trimming stripped 4 bases from V and 9 bases from J, with 14 bases between. Germline assignment: CDR1 SGDLS and CDR2 YYNGEE. There are 13 residues in the CDR3. The CDR3 DNA sequence: TGTGCCAGCAGCCCACCCGAAGCCGGTGAGCAGTTCTTC. Translation: CASSPPEAGEQFF.

The rearrangement uses TRBV20-1 and TRBJ1-5; a weak D match, TRBD1 (6 bases). The CDR3 is made up of 14 amino acids. V was pared by 5 bases and J by 3 bases, with 14 bases between. Germline CDR1 reads DFQATT; CDR2 reads SNEGSKA (reference sequence). CDR3 DNA sequence: TGCAGTGCTGTAGGGGCAGGGGTCAATCAGCCCCAGCATTTT. It is translated as CSAVGAGVNQPQHF.

This clonotype was detected ten times or more. The chain carries TRBV4-2 and TRBJ2-5; 9 positions match TRBD2. V shed 0 bases, J shed 5 bases, and the junction held 7 bases outside the gene matches. The germline CDR1 and CDR2 sequences are LGHNA and YNFKEQ. CDR3 length equals 16 residues. The chain's CDR3 is CASSQDPSGGFETQYF. For the CDR3, the DNA is TGTGCCAGCAGCCAAGATCCCAGCGGGGGGTTTGAGACCCAGTACTTC.

The gene calls are TRBV7-2 and TRBJ1-4, with TRBD1 identical over 10 bases. The V and J ends lost 0 bases and 11 bases, in that order; junction bases with no gene match: 9. The CDR3 contains 16 residues. The germline gives CDR1 SGHTA, CDR2 FQGNSA. DNA of the CDR3: TGTGCCAGCAGCTTAGCGCCCGGACAGGGGGTGCTGAAACTGTTTTTT. Protein sequence: CASSLAPGQGVLKLFF. Filled out from reference TRBV7-2 and TRBJ1-4, the complete variable domain reads GAGVSQSPSNKVTEKGKDVELRCDPISGHTALYWYRQSLGQGLEFLIYFQGNSAPDKSGLPSDRFSAERTGGSVSTLTIQRTQQEDSAVYLCASSLAPGQGVLKLFFGSGTQLSVL.

A few counts support this clonotype. DNA for the CDR3: TGTGCCAGCAGTTACACCGGACTAGTCGCCTACAATGAGCAGTTCTTC. Its protein is CASSYTGLVAYNEQFF. V usage is TRBV6-5 and J usage is TRBJ2-1; TRBD2 aligns across 7 bases. V shed 2 bases and J 2 bases; nucleotides not matched to a gene: 6. This CDR3 has 16 amino acids. Germline CDR1 and CDR2: MNHEY and SVGAGI.